This T cell receptor (beta chain) was observed in a study of T cell responses to AZD1222 COVID-19 vaccine. General study findings and limits: Most donors were white British and more were female, and clonal diversity was possibly underestimated. In the spike-specific TCR repertoire, nearly half reportedly target unmutated variant regions. Recipients of AZD1222 seropositive at baseline numbered only 6 or 7.

J lost 2 bases, V lost 0 bases, and 2 bases had no gene match. The CDR3 length is 15 residues. In germline, CDR1 is SGHRS, CDR2 YFSETQ. The table came from immunoSEQ multiplex PCR; TCRdb's copy has only in-frame clones and leaves some out. The table has roughly 110,000 clones, around 90% seen once. In regard to this clone: Its antigen remains unidentified.

J is TRBJ1-3 and V is TRBV5-1, with 7 bases fitting TRBD1. The sequencing here drew on peripheral blood, taken on day 0 of AZD1222 vaccination. This clonotype was sampled from an adult in good health. CDR3 region: CASSLEGAPGNTIYF. CDR3 sequence (DNA): TGCGCCAGCAGCTTGGAGGGGGCTCCTGGAAACACCATATATTTT.